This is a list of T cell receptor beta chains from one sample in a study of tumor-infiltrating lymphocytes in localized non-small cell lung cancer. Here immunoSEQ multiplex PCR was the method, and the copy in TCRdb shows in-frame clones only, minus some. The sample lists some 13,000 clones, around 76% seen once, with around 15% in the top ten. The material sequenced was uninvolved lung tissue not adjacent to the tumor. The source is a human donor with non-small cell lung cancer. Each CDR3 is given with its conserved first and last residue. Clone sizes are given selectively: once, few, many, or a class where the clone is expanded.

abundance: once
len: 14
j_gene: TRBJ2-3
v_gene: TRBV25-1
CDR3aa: CASSGPPGRYTQYF

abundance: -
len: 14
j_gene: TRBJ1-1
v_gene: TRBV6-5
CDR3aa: CASSLRGQKTEAFF

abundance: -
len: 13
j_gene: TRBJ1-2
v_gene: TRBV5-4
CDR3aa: CASSLVTDYGYTF

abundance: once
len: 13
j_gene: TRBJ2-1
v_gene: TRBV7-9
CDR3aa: CASSHEQGVVEFF

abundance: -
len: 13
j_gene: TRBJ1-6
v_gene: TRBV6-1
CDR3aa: CASSDGYNSPLHF

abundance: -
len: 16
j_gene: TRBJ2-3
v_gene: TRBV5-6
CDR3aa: CASSLRSAYSTDTQYF

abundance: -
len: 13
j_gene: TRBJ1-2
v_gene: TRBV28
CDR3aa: CATTDRGLYGYTF

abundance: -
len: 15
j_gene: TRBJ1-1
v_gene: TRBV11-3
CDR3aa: CASSPGTGVNTEAFF

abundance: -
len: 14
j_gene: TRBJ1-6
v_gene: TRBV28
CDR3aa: CASSFRVGGSPLHF

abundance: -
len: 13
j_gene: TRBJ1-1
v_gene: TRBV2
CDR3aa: CASSGGMNTEAFF

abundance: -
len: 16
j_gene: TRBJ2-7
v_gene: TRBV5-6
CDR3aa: CASSLYGLAGDREQYF

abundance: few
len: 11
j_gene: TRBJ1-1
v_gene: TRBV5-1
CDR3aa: CASSTSTEAFF

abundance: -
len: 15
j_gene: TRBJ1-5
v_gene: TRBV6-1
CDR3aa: CASSEDRGGNQPQHF

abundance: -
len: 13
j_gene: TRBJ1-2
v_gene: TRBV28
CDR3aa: CASSLAANYGYTF

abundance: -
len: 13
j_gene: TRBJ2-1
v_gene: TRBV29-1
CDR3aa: CSGGGFTYNEQFF

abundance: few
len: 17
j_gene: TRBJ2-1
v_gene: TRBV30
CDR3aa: CAWSVYGQASSYNEQFF

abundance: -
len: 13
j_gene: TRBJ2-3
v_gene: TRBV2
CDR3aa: CASSEQSTDTQYF

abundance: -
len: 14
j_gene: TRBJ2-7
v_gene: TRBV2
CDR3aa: CASWAVDKTYEQYF

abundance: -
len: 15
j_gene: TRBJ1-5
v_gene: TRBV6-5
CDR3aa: CASTPDRDSNQPQHF

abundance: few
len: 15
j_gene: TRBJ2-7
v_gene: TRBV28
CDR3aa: CASAGTSGAIYEQYF

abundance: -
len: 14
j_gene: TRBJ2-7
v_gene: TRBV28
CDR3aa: CASSLGTGSYEQYF

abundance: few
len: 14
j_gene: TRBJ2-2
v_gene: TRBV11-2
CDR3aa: CASSLDLPPGELFF

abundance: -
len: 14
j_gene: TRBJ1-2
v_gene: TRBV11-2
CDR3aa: CASSLAGVGHGYTF

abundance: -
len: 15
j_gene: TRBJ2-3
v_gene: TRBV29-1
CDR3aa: CSARETPFGTDTQYF

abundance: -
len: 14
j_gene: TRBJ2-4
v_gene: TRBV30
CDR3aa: CAWNPTGAKNIQYF

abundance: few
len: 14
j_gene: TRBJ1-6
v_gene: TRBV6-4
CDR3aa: CASSEGTGNSPLHF

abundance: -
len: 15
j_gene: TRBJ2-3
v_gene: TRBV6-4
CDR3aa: CASSDSSGGTDTQYF

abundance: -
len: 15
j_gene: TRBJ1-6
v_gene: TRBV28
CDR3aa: CASSFSRGLNSPLHF

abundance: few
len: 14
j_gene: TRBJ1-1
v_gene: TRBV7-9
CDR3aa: CASGDSLMNTEAFF

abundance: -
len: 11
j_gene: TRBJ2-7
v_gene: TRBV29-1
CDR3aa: CSGGQFYEQYF

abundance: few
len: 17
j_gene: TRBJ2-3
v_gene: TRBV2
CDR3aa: CASSETRTSEGTDTQYF

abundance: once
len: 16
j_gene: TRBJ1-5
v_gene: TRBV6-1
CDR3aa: CASSGGQVAGNQPQHF

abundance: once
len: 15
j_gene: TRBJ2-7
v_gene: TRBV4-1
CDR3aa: CASSQDTGQSYEQYF

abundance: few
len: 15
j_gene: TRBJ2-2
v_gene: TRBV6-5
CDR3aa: CASSYEQGRSGELFF

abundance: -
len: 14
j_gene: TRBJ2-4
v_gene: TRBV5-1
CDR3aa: CASSLEGAGDIQYF

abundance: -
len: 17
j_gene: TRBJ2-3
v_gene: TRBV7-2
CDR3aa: CASSVFGAQASTDTQYF

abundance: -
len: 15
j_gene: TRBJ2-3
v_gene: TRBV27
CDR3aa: CASSYQGTNTDTQYF

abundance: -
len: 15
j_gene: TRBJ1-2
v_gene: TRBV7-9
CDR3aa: CASSPHRGANYGYTF

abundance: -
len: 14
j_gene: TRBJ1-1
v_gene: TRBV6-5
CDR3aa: CASKKQGTNTEAFF

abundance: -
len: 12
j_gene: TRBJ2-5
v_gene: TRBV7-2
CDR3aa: CASSLKRETQYF

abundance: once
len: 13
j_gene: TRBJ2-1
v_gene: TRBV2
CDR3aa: CASRGDGYNEQFF

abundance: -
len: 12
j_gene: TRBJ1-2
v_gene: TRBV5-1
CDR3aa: CASSGGGYGYTF

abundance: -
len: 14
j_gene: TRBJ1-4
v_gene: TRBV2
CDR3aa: CASSPGGANEKLFF

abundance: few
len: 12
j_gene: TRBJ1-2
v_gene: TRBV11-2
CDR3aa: CASSPGGYGYTF

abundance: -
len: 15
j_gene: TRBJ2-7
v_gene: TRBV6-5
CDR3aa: CASRKERTGDYEQYF

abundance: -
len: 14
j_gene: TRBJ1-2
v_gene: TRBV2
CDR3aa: CASSRDGGDYGYTF

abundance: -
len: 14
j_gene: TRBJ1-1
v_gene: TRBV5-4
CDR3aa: CASSAGLRNTEAFF

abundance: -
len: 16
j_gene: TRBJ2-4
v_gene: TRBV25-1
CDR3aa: CASSEGGGLAKNIQYF

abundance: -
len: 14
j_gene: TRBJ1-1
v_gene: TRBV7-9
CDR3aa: CASSSSAANTEAFF

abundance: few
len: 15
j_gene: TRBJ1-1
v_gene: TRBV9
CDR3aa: CASSVEPGQGTEAFF

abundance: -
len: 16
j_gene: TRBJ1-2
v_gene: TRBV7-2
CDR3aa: CASSLDTGVANYGYTF